Below are 17 T cell receptor beta chains sequenced from a single sample in a study of T cells in Graves' hyperthyroidism and ophthalmopathy. Amplified regions were TCR beta CDR3 sequences from RNA transcripts. In the first-round RT-PCR of the TCR CDR3, the HTBI primer set was used. In TCRdb, the multiplex PCR reads were re-called with MiXCR into one record per CDR3 protein. The data contain about 620,000 distinct CDR3 sequences, around 16% of them singletons. Sample: blood. The receptors were gathered from a woman aged 25 to 45 with Graves' hyperthyroidism.

CDR3 protein: CSATPGTSGRKGGELFF. The CDR3 DNA is TGCAGTGCCACCCCGGGGACTAGCGGGAGAAAGGGCGGGGAGCTGTTTTTT. The rearrangement joins TRBV20-1 to TRBJ2-2, with 14 bases that match TRBD2. Trimming took 6 bases from V and 7 from J; bases not matched to a gene: 13. From germline, CDR1 is DFQATT and CDR2 SNEGSKA (reference sequence). The CDR3 is made up of 17 amino acids.

This clonotype was detected only a few times. The chain links TRBV5-8 to TRBJ1-1, with 9 bases lining up with TRBD1. CDR3 size: 18 residues. The germline gives CDR1 SGHTS, CDR2 YDEGEE. The junction had 13 bases not matched to a gene; V was cut back by 3 bases and J by 1 base. CDR3 region: CASSSRDRDEGENTEAFF. CDR3 sequence (DNA): TGTGCCAGCAGCTCCCGGGACAGGGATGAGGGGGAGAACACTGAAGCTTTCTTT.

Concerning this clonotype itself: This may stem from a read error, because a much larger clone lies one nucleotide away. The genes are TRBV10-3 and TRBJ1-4; TRBD1 might be the D (6 bases). Trimming cost V 8 bases and J 6 bases, with 13 bases left between them. The germline V gene has CDR1 ENHRY and CDR2 SYGVKD. The CDR3 loop spans 13 amino acids. This CDR3 is CAIGGQMDEKLFF. The CDR3 DNA is TGTGCCATCGGGGGGCAGATGGATGAAAAACTGTTTTTT.

The rearrangement uses TRBV18 and TRBJ2-7; D unclear. Trimming pared 2 bases from V and 5 bases from J, leaving 13 bases between. This CDR3 region has 14 residues. Germline V gives CDR1 KGHSH, CDR2 LQKENI. CDR3 sequence (DNA): TGTGCCAGCTCACCAGGGTTGTCTTTCCACGAGCAGTACTTC. The encoded protein is CASSPGLSFHEQYF.

This clonotype occurred many times. J is TRBJ2-2 and V is TRBV27; TRBD1 or TRBD2 may be the D gene (5 bases each). Germline V CDR1 and CDR2: MNHEY, SMNVEV (reference sequence). V lost 2 bases and J lost 4, with 17 bases in between. This CDR3 comprises 17 residues. The CDR3 region is CASSLNRRRDPTGELFF. The CDR3 DNA follows: TGTGCCAGCAGTTTAAACCGCCGCAGGGACCCCACCGGGGAGCTGTTTTTT.

This clonotype was detected ten times or more. This rearrangement joins TRBV2 to TRBJ2-7; D is possibly TRBD1 or TRBD2 (6 bases each). The CDR3 has 15 amino acids. The germline gives CDR1 SNHLY, CDR2 FYNNEI. Trimming stripped 4 bases from V and 2 bases from J, with 15 bases between. CDR3 loop: CASSGGGTFAYEQYF. The CDR3 nucleotides read TGTGCCAGCAGTGGAGGGGGGACCTTCGCCTACGAGCAGTACTTC.

In this sample, this clonotype turned up many times. This chain links TRBV6-2 or TRBV6-3 with TRBJ1-1, with 7 bases fitting TRBD1. The germline CDR1 and CDR2 sequences are MNHEY and SVGEGT. V lost 5 bases to trimming and J lost 4 bases; unmatched junction nucleotides: 7. The CDR3 consists of 14 residues. CDR3 sequence: CASSPGQWGTEAFF. The DNA of the CDR3 is TGTGCCAGCAGTCCGGGACAGTGGGGCACTGAAGCTTTCTTT.

Only a few counts were recorded for this clonotype. This chain joins TRBV27 and TRBJ2-7; 8 bases line up with TRBD1. V shed 9 bases, J shed 1 base, and the junction held 8 bases outside the gene matches. The CDR3 is 14 amino acids. Germline V gene sequence: CDR1 MNHEY, CDR2 SMNVEV (reference sequence). As DNA, the CDR3 is TGTGCCAGTAAACAGGGGGGTTTATCCTACGAGCAGTACTTC. It yields the protein CASKQGGLSYEQYF.

This clonotype was counted only a few times. The chain has TRBV29-1 and TRBJ1-5, with D possibly being TRBD1 (5 bases). Germline V CDR1 and CDR2: SQVTM, ANQGSEA. Trimming left V 5 bases short and J 1 base short, with 9 bases between. The CDR3 has 13 amino acids. The CDR3 protein is CSVLWGSNQPQHF. The DNA of the CDR3 is TGCAGCGTTCTGTGGGGGAGCAATCAGCCCCAGCATTTT.

The V call is TRBV19, the J call TRBJ1-3; a possible D gene is TRBD1 (6 bases). Trimming removed 4 bases at V and 0 bases at J, with 13 bases between. Germline assignment: CDR1 LNHDA and CDR2 SQIVND (reference sequence). This CDR3 is built from 16 residues. CDR3 amino acids: CASSTGTTNSGNTIYF. In nucleotides, the CDR3 is TGTGCCAGTAGTACCGGGACAACTAACTCTGGAAACACCATATATTTT.

Ten or more counts support this clonotype. The CDR3 region has the DNA TGTGCCAGCAGCTTAAGAGTTGGGGACAGAGGCACAGATACGCAGTATTTT. Its protein is CASSLRVGDRGTDTQYF. The rearrangement joins TRBV11-2 to TRBJ2-3; 7 nucleotides match TRBD1. After removal of 2 bases from V and 1 base from J, the junction contained 9 bases not matched to a gene. Germline-derived CDR1 and CDR2 are SGHAT and FQNNGV. The CDR3 loop spans 17 amino acids.

This clonotype was counted ten times or more. The rearrangement links TRBV28 to TRBJ1-5, with D possibly matching TRBD1 (6 bases). The CDR3 consists of 17 residues. Trimming took off 1 base at V and 4 bases at J, with 17 bases between the two ends. From germline, CDR1 is MDHEN and CDR2 SYDVKM. The CDR3 loop reads CASSLLWGADANQPQHF. The CDR3, as DNA: TGTGCCAGCAGTTTATTATGGGGGGCCGACGCGAATCAGCCCCAGCATTTT.

In the case of this clonotype: A read error may explain this, as a much larger clone is one base away. This CDR3 is missing its conserved last phenylalanine or tryptophan, likely due to a read error. The chain joins TRBV7-3 to TRBJ2-1; 12 bases fit TRBD2. Unmatched junction bases numbered 6, after V lost 0 bases and J lost 6 bases. CDR1 SGHTA and CDR2 FQGTGA come from the germline V gene. The CDR3 covers 17 residues. The CDR3 here is CASSLTRASGRANEQFL. The CDR3 DNA follows: TGTGCCAGCAGCTTAACGAGGGCTAGCGGGAGGGCCAATGAGCAGTTCCTC.

In this sample, this clonotype turned up many times. This chain joins TRBV18 and TRBJ2-5, with no clear D. The V and J ends lost 1 base and 5 bases respectively, with 5 bases between them. The CDR3 has 12 residues. Germline assignment: CDR1 KGHSH and CDR2 LQKENI. This chain's CDR3 is CASSPRYETQYF. CDR3 DNA: TGTGCCAGCTCACCACGATATGAGACCCAGTACTTC.

This clonotype has only a few counts. The chain links TRBV4-2 to TRBJ1-6; D call uncertain. V lost 0 bases, J lost 3 bases, and 9 bases lay in between. CDR1 and CDR2 (germline): LGHNA, YNFKEQ. The CDR3 covers 16 residues. The CDR3 loop is CASSQERGVYNSPLHF. DNA of the CDR3: TGTGCCAGCAGCCAAGAACGGGGTGTCTATAATTCACCCCTCCACTTT.

This clonotype was picked up a small number of times. The chain joins TRBV18 to TRBJ2-1, with a possible D match to TRBD2 (6 bases). The germline V and J ends were trimmed by 3 bases and 9 bases, with 15 bases remaining between them. The CDR3 covers 14 residues. Germline V gives CDR1 KGHSH, CDR2 LQKENI. The DNA of the CDR3 is TGTGCCAGCTCACCGGCACTAGCCGGAGCTGAGCAGTTCTTC. Protein sequence: CASSPALAGAEQFF.

In this sample, this clonotype turned up many times. This chain links TRBV27 with TRBJ2-3; 7 nucleotides agree with TRBD2. Germline CDR1 reads MNHEY; CDR2 reads SMNVEV (reference sequence). The CDR3 length is 15 residues. CDR3 loop: CAIAGSGISTDTQYF. The CDR3 coding sequence is TGTGCGATCGCCGGCAGCGGGATAAGCACAGATACGCAGTATTTT.